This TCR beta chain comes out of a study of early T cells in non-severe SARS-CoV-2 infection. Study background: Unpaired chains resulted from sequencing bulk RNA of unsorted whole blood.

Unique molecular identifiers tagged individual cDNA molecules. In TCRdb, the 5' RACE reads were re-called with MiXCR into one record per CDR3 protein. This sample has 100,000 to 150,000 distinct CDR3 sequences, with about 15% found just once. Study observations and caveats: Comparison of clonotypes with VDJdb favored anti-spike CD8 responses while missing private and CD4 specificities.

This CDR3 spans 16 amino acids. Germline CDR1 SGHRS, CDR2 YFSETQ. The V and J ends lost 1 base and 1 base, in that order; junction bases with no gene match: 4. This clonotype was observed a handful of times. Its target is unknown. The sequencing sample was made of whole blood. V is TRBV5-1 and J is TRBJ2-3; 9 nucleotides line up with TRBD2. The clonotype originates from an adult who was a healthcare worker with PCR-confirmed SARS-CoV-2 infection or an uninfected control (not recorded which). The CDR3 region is CASSLRSSGGTDTQYF. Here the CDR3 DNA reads TGCGCCAGCAGCTTGCGATCTAGCGGGGGCACAGATACGCAGTATTTT.